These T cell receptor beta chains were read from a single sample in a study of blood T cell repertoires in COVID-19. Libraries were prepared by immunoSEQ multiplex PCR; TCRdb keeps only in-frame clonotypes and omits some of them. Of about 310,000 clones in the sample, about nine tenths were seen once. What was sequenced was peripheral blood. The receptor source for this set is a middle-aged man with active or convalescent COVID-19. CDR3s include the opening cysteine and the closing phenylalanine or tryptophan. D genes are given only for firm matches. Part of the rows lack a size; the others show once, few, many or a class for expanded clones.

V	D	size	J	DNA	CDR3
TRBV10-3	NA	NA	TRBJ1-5	TGTGCCATCAGTGAGGGCAGGATTTCCAATCAGCCCCAGCATTTT	CAISEGRISNQPQHF
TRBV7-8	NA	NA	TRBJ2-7	TGTGCCAGCAGCTCACTGCCGGGACAAGGTTCCTACGAGCAGTACTTC	CASSSLPGQGSYEQYF
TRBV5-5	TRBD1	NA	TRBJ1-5	TGTGCCAGCAGCACCCCGACAGGGGTTGGCAATCAGCCCCAGCATTTT	CASSTPTGVGNQPQHF
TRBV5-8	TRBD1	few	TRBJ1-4	TGTGCCAGCAGCTTGGCCGGGACAGGGCGTGAAAAACTGTTTTTT	CASSLAGTGREKLFF
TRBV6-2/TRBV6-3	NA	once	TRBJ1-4	TGTGCCAGCAGTTGGAACAGTGCAACTAATGAAAAACTGTTTTTT	CASSWNSATNEKLFF
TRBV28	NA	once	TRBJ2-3	TGTGCCAGCAGTTTAAGTCAGGGGGGAGATACGCAGTATTTT	CASSLSQGGDTQYF
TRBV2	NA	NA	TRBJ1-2	TGTGCCATACTGTGGGGGCCCCTGGGTGGCTACACCTTC	CAILWGPLGGYTF
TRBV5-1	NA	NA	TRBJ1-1	TGCGCCAGCAGCTTGGAGGCAGGGTGGTCTGAAGCTTTCTTT	CASSLEAGWSEAFF
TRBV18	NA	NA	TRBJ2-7	TGTGCCAGCTCACCAGGACAGTTGTTGTACTTC	CASSPGQLLYF
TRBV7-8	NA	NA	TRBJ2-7	TGTGCCAGCACAGGGGACTACGAGCAGTACTTC	CASTGDYEQYF
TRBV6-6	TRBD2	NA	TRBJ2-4	TGTGCCAGCAGTTACCGGGGGGGAATGGGCAAAAACATTCAGTACTTC	CASSYRGGMGKNIQYF
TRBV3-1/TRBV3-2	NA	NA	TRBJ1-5	TGTGCCAGCAGCCAAGGGAGAGAGCCCCAGCATTTT	CASSQGREPQHF
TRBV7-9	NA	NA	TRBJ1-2	TGTGCCAGCAGCTACGGCAGGCCGGATAACTATGGCTACACCTTC	CASSYGRPDNYGYTF
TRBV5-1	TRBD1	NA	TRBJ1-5	TGCGCCAGCTCCTGGGGACAGGGGACCAATCAGCCCCAGCATTTT	CASSWGQGTNQPQHF
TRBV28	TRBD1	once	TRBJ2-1	TGTGCCAGCAGTTTAAGACAGGGGAAACAGTTCTTC	CASSLRQGKQFF
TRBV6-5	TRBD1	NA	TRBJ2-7	TGTGCCAGCCTTGGGGTTCAGGGGGCCTACGAGCAGTACTTC	CASLGVQGAYEQYF
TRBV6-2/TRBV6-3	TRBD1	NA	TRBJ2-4	TGTGCCAGCAGTTATCGTTTCGGGACAGGGGATAAACAAGCCAAAAACATTCAGTACTTC	CASSYRFGTGDKQAKNIQYF
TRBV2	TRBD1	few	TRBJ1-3	TGTGCCAGCAGTCTCTTCAGGACAGGGGAGAACACCATATATTTT	CASSLFRTGENTIYF
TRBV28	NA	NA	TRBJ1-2	TGTGCCAGCAGTTTGGGTGGGGGGAACTATGGCTACACCTTC	CASSLGGGNYGYTF
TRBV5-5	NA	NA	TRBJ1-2	TGTGCCAGCAGCTTTTCAGGGATTGACTATGGCTACACCTTC	CASSFSGIDYGYTF
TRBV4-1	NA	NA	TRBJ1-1	TGCGCCAGCAGCCAAGATGGGGAGGGGAACACTGAAGCTTTCTTT	CASSQDGEGNTEAFF
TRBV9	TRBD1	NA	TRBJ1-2	TGTGCCAGCAGCGTAGAGGGACAGGGAGGCTATGGCTACACCTTC	CASSVEGQGGYGYTF
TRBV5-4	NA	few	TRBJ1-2	TGTGCCAGCAGCTCTAGGTCTGAAGCTAACTATGGCTACACCTTC	CASSSRSEANYGYTF
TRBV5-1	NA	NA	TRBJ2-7	TGCGCCAGCAGCTCTAACTACGAGCAGTACTTC	CASSSNYEQYF
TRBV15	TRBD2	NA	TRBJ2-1	TGTGCCACCAGCAGAGATCTGGCTAGCGGGAAGGGTGAGCAGTTCTTC	CATSRDLASGKGEQFF
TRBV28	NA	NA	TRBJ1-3	TGTGCCAGCAGTTGGGGCCCAGGAAACACCATATATTTT	CASSWGPGNTIYF
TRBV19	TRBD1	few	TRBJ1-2	TGTGCCAGTAGACCGGGACAGCAATATGGCTACACCTTC	CASRPGQQYGYTF
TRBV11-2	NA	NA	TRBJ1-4	TGTGCCAGCAGCTTAGAACCGGGGATCACGGCTAATGAAAAACTGTTTTTT	CASSLEPGITANEKLFF
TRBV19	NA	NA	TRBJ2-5	TGTGCCAGTAGTACCTTCGGGACAACCCAAGAGACCCAGTACTTC	CASSTFGTTQETQYF
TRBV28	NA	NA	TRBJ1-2	TGTGCCAGCAGGTCGACCTCAGAGGGCTATGGCTACACCTTC	CASRSTSEGYGYTF
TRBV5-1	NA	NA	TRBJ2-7	TGCGCCAGCAGCTTTGGAGGGGGGACAGAGAGCTCCTACGAGCAGTACTTC	CASSFGGGTESSYEQYF
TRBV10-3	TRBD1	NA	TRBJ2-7	TGTGCCATCAGTGGGCTACAGGGGGGCGAGCAGTACTTC	CAISGLQGGEQYF
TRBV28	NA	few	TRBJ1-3	TGTGCCAGCACAACCTGGAGACGGTCAGGAAACACCATATATTTT	CASTTWRRSGNTIYF
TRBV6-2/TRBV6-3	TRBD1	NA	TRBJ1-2	TGTGCCAGCAGTGTCGACGGGACAGGGGGCAGACGGTATGGCTACACCTTC	CASSVDGTGGRRYGYTF
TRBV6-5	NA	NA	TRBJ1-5	TGTGCCAGCAGCTATGATGGTAGGAGGGATCAGCCCCAGCATTTT	CASSYDGRRDQPQHF
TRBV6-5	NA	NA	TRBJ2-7	TGTGCCAGCAGTACAACTAGCCCCCCTACCTACGAGCAGTACTTC	CASSTTSPPTYEQYF
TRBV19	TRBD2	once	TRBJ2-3	TGTGCCAGTAGTATATCGAAGCGGGGGACCCCCACAGATACGCAGTATTTT	CASSISKRGTPTDTQYF
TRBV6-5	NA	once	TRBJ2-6	TGTGCCAGCAGTTACGAGAGCTCTGGGGCCAACGTCCTGACTTTC	CASSYESSGANVLTF
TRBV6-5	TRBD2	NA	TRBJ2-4	TGTGCCAGCAGGGGACGCGGGGGACCTCAGTACTTC	CASRGRGGPQYF
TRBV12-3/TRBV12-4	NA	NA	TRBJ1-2	TGTGCCAGCAGGGCAGTTGCTAACTATGGCTACACCTTC	CASRAVANYGYTF
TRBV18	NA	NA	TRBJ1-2	TGTGCCAGCTCACGAGACACTAACTATGGCTACACCTTC	CASSRDTNYGYTF
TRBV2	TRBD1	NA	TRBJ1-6	TGTGCCAGCAGTGAAAGGATGGGGACAGGGAAAAATTCACCCCTCCACTTT	CASSERMGTGKNSPLHF
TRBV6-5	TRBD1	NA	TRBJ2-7	TGTGCCAGCAGCGACAGGGGCCCGCCGCCAGGGCAGTACTTC	CASSDRGPPPGQYF
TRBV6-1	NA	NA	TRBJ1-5	TGTGCCAGCAGTGAAGCAAACAGTATAGTTCAGCCCCAGCATTTT	CASSEANSIVQPQHF
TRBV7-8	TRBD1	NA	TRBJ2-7	TGTGCCAGCAGCTTATTGGGACAGGGCTCCTACGAGCAGTACTTC	CASSLLGQGSYEQYF
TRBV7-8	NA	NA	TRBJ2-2	TGTGCCAGCAGCTCCAAGTGGCCGAACACCGGGGAGCTGTTTTTT	CASSSKWPNTGELFF
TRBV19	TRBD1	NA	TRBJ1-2	TGTGCCAGTAGTCCCGGACAGGGGACGAACTATGGCTACACCTTC	CASSPGQGTNYGYTF
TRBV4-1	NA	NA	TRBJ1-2	TGCGCCAGCAGCCAAGAGGGTCAGGCCTTTGGCTATGGCTACACCTTC	CASSQEGQAFGYGYTF